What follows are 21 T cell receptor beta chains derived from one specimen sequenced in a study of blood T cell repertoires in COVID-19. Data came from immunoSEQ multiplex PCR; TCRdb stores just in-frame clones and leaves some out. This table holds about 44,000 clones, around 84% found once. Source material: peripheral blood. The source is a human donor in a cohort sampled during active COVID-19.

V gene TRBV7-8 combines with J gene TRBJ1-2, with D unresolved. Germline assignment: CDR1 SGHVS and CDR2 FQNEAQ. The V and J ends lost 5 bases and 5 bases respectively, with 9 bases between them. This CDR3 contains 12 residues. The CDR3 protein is CASSPLDYGYTF. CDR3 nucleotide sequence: TGTGCCAGCAGCCCCCTAGATTATGGCTACACCTTC. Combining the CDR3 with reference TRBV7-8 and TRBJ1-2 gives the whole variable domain GAGVSQSPRYKVAKRGQDVALRCDPISGHVSLFWYQQALGQGPEFLTYFQNEAQLDKSGLPSDRFFAERPEGSVSTLKIQRTQQEDSAVYLCASSPLDYGYTFGSGTRLTVV.

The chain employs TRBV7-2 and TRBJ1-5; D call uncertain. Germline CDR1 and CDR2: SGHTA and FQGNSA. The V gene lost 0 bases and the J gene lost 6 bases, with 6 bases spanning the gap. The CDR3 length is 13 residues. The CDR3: CASSLAHSQPQHF. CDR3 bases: TGTGCCAGCAGCTTAGCGCACAGTCAGCCCCAGCATTTT.

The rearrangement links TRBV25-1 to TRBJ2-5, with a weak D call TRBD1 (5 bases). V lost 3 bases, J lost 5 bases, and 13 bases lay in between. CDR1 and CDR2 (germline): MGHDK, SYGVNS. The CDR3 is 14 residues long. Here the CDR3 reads CASSDATVGETQYF. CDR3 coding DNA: TGTGCCAGCAGTGACGCGACAGTTGGGGAGACCCAGTACTTC.

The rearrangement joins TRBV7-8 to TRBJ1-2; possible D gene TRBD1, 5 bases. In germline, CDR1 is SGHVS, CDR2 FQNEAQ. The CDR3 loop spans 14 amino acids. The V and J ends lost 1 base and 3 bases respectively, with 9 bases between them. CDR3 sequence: CASSLDRPHYGYTF. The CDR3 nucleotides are TGTGCCAGCAGCTTAGACAGGCCGCACTATGGCTACACCTTC.

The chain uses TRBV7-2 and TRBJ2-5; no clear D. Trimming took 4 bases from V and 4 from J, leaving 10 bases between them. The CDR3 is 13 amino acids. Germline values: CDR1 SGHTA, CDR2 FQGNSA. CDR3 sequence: CASSSSTRETQYF. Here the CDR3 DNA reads TGTGCCAGCAGCTCGTCTACGAGAGAGACCCAGTACTTC.

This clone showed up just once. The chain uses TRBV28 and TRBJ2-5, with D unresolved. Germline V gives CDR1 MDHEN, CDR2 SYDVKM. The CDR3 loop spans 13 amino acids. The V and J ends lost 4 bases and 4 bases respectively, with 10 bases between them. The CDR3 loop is CASSSTTTETQYF. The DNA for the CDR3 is TGTGCCAGCAGTTCTACTACCACAGAGACCCAGTACTTC.

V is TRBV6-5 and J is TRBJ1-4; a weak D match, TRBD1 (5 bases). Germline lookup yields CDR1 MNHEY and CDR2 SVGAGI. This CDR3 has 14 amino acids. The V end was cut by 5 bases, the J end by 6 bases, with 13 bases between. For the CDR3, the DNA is TGTGCCAGCAGTCCCCAGGGTTTGGATGAAAAACTGTTTTTT. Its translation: CASSPQGLDEKLFF.

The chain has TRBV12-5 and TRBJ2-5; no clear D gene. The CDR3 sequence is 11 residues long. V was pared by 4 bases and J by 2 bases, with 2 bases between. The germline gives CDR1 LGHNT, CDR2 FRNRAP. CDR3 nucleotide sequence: TGTGCTAGTGGTTCGCAAGAGACCCAGTACTTC. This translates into CASGSQETQYF.

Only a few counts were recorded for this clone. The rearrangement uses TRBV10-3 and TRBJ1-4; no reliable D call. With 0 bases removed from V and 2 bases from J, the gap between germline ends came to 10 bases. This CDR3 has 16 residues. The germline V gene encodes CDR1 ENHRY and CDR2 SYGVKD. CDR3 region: CAISESSGITNEKLFF. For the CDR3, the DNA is TGTGCCATCAGTGAGTCGAGCGGGATCACTAATGAAAAACTGTTTTTT.

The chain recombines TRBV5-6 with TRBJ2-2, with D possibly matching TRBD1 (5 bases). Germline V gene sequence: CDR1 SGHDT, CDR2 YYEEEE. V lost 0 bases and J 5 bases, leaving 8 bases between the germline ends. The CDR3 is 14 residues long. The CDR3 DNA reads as TGTGCCAGCAGCTTGGACCAGGGAACCGGGGAGCTGTTTTTT. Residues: CASSLDQGTGELFF.

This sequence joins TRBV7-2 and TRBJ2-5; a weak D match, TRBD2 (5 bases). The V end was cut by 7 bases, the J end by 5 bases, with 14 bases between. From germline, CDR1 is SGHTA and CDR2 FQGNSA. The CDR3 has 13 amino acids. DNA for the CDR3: TGTGCCAGCACTCTAGCAGGACCCGAGACCCAGTACTTC. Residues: CASTLAGPETQYF.

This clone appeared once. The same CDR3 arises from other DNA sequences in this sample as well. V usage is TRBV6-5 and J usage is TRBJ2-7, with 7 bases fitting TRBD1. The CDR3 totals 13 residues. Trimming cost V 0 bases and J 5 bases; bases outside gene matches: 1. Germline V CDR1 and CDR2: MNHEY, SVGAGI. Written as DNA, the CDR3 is TGTGCCAGCAGTTACTCGAGGGGGCACGAGCAGTACGTC. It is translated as CASSYSRGHEQYV.

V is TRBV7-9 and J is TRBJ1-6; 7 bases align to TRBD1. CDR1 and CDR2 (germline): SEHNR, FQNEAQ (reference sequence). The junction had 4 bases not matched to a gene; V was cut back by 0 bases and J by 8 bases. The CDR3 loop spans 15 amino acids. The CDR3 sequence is CASSLAGTDYSPLHF. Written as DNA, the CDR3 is TGTGCCAGCAGCTTAGCAGGGACAGATTATTCACCCCTCCACTTT.

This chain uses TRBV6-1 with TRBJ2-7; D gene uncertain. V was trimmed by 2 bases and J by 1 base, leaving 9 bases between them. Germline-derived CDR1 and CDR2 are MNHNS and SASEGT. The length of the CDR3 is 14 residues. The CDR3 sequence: CASSEYGQSYEQYF. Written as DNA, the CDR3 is TGTGCCAGCAGTGAATATGGCCAGTCCTACGAGCAGTACTTC.

This chain's CDR3 is CASSLLAGGTDTQYF. Here the CDR3 DNA reads TGCGCCAGCAGCTTATTAGCGGGGGGCACAGATACGCAGTATTTT. The chain joins TRBV5-1 to TRBJ2-3; 9 positions agree with TRBD2. Germline CDR1 reads SGHRS; CDR2 reads YFSETQ. The V gene end was trimmed by 2 bases and the J gene end by 1 base; junction bases not matched to a gene: 2. This CDR3 region has 15 residues.

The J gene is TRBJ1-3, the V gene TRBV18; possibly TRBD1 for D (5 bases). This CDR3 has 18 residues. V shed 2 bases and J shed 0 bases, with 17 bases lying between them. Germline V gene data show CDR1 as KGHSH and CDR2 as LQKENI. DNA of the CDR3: TGTGCCAGCTCACCAGCGACCCTAGACAGAGCCTCTGGAAACACCATATATTTT. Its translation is CASSPATLDRASGNTIYF.

CDR3 bases: TGTGCCAGCAGCTTGAGCGGGGAGACTAACTACAATGAGCAGTTCTTC. Amino acids: CASSLSGETNYNEQFF. The chain recombines TRBV7-2 with TRBJ2-1, with 7 bases matching TRBD2. The CDR3 is made up of 16 amino acids. Germline lookup yields CDR1 SGHTA and CDR2 FQGNSA. V lost 3 bases, J lost 3 bases, and 8 bases stayed unmatched.

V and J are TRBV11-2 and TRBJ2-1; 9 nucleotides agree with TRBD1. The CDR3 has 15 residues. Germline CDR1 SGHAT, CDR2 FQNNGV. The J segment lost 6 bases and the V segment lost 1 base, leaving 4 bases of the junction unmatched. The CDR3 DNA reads TGTGCCAGCAGCTTAGTCACAGGGGGCCCCAATGAGCAGTTCTTC. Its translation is CASSLVTGGPNEQFF.

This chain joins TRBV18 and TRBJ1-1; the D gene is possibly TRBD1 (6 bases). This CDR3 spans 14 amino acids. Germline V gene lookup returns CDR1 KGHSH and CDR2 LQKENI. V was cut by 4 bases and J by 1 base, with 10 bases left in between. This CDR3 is CASSQQTGNTEAFF. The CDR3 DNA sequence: TGTGCCAGCTCACAGCAGACAGGGAACACTGAAGCTTTCTTT.

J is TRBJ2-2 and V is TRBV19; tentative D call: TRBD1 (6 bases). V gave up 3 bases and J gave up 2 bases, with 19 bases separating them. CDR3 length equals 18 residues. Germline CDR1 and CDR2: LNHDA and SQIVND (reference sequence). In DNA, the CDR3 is TGTGCCAGTAGTATGGCAGTCGGACCGGGACAAAACACCGGGGAGCTGTTTTTT. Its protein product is CASSMAVGPGQNTGELFF.

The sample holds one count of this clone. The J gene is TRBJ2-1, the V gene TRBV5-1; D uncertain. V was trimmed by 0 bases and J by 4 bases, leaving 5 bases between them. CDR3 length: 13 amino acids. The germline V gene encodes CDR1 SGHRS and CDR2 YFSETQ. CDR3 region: CASSLDRYNEQFF. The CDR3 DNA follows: TGCGCCAGCAGCTTGGACAGATACAATGAGCAGTTCTTC. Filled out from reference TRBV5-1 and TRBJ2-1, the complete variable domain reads KAGVTQTPRYLIKTRGQQVTLSCSPISGHRSVSWYQQTPGQGLQFLFEYFSETQRNKGNFPGRFSGRQFSNSRSEMNVSTLELGDSALYLCASSLDRYNEQFFGPGTRLTVL.